These T cell receptor beta chains were read from a single sample in a study of OX40 agonist ivuxolimab in advanced cancers. This table comes from immunoSEQ multiplex PCR, and its TCRdb copy is limited to in-frame clones, with some not included. This sample has 80,000 or so clones, with more than 90% found just once. Sequences were derived from CD4+ or CD8+ T cells sorted from blood, sampled in a trial of the OX40 agonist ivuxolimab. All receptors come from an adult with an advanced solid tumor such as melanoma, head and neck, liver or kidney cancer. Both conserved end residues are part of each CDR3. Each record gives: J gene, D gene, clone size, V gene, CDR3 protein, CDR3 DNA. A D gene is named only where the DNA matches it firmly. A clone size is listed for some rows: how often the clone was seen (once, few, many), or a class if it is expanded.

TRBJ2-7 | . | . | TRBV2 | CASSGTSYEQYF | TGTGCCAGCAGTGGGACATCCTACGAGCAGTACTTC
TRBJ2-5 | TRBD2 | . | TRBV6-6 | CASSSTPLAGVETQYF | TGTGCCAGCAGTTCCACTCCACTAGCGGGAGTGGAGACCCAGTACTTC
TRBJ1-2 | . | . | TRBV6-1 | CASRKDLDHGYTF | TGTGCCAGCAGAAAAGACCTTGACCATGGCTACACCTTC
TRBJ1-2 | . | few | TRBV27 | CASSLQGYDYGYTF | TGTGCCAGCAGTCTCCAAGGGTACGACTATGGCTACACCTTC
TRBJ1-2 | . | . | TRBV5-4 | CASSPTDGGRGGYTF | TGTGCCAGCAGCCCGACGGACGGGGGCAGGGGCGGCTACACCTTC
TRBJ2-1 | TRBD1 | . | TRBV19 | CASSIEPGQGAYNEQFF | TGTGCCAGTAGTATAGAGCCGGGACAGGGGGCATACAATGAGCAGTTCTTC
TRBJ2-5 | . | . | TRBV30 | CAWRLYQETQYF | TGTGCCTGGAGGCTGTACCAAGAGACCCAGTACTTC
TRBJ1-1 | . | . | TRBV18 | CASSRAGDTEAFF | TGTGCCAGCTCCCGGGCCGGGGACACTGAAGCTTTCTTT
TRBJ1-4 | . | once | TRBV6-1 | CASSEVSQAYYNEKLFF | TGTGCCAGCAGTGAAGTGTCCCAGGCCTACTATAATGAAAAACTGTTTTTT
TRBJ1-2 | . | . | TRBV10-3 | CATRRGTEDYGYTF | TGTGCCACCAGGCGGGGTACAGAAGACTATGGCTACACCTTC
TRBJ2-2 | TRBD2 | . | TRBV27 | CASSPWTSGGINTGELFF | TGTGCCAGCAGTCCGTGGACTAGCGGGGGGATCAACACCGGGGAGCTGTTTTTT
TRBJ2-3 | . | . | TRBV20-1 | CSARSPDTQYF | TGCAGTGCCAGATCCCCAGATACGCAGTATTTT
TRBJ2-5 | TRBD1 | . | TRBV13 | CASSPQGGGRQETQYF | TGTGCCAGCAGCCCACAGGGGGGCGGTCGCCAAGAGACCCAGTACTTC
TRBJ2-7 | TRBD1 | . | TRBV4-2 | CASSQEQGTSYEQYF | TGTGCCAGCAGCCAAGAACAGGGGACCTCCTACGAGCAGTACTTC
TRBJ1-2 | . | once | TRBV6-5 | CASSNDPSLRYGYTF | TGTGCCAGCAGTAATGACCCCTCCCTCCGCTATGGCTACACCTTC
TRBJ2-7 | . | . | TRBV5-6 | CASSPGVLPNEQYF | TGTGCCAGCAGCCCTGGGGTTCTTCCCAACGAGCAGTACTTC
TRBJ2-2 | . | . | TRBV27 | CASSSQVGELFF | TGTGCCAGCAGTTCACAGGTCGGGGAGCTGTTTTTT
TRBJ1-5 | . | . | TRBV5-6 | CASSSVGGNQPQHF | TGTGCCAGCAGCTCGGTCGGGGGGAATCAGCCCCAGCATTTT
TRBJ2-1 | . | once | TRBV7-3 | CASSPRVGEQFF | TGTGCCAGCAGCCCGCGGGTTGGTGAGCAGTTCTTC
TRBJ1-6 | . | few | TRBV19 | CASSGPSGSPLHF | TGTGCCAGTTCCGGACCTTCCGGTTCACCCCTCCACTTT
TRBJ2-1 | TRBD2 | . | TRBV19 | CASSIDRTSGRDEQFF | TGTGCCAGTAGTATAGATCGTACTAGCGGGAGGGATGAGCAGTTCTTC
TRBJ2-7 | . | . | TRBV5-1 | CASSLGGFYEQYF | TGCGCCAGCAGCTTGGGGGGCTTCTACGAGCAGTACTTC